This paragraph reports one T cell receptor beta chain. These data come from a study of blood T cell repertoires in COVID-19. Study-level background: PBMCs, B-cell-depleted T cells, or T cells were the source of the cDNA or gDNA that made up the material.

Authors' processing steps: Amplification of reference gene primers was used by the study to estimate nucleated cell counts. Profiled with immunoSEQ multiplex PCR; TCRdb holds only in-frame clones, not every one. V and J calls and clone size are those listed in that table; D and trimming were worked out from the DNA. The sample carries about 50,000 clones, approximately 83% recorded once. Germline V gene data show CDR1 as LNHDA and CDR2 as SQIVND (reference sequence). The CDR3 runs to 15 residues. Trimming cost V 3 bases and J 4 bases, with 14 bases left between them. The sequence derives from a human donor in a cohort sampled during active COVID-19. The donor label of this sample is uncertain. The sequenced sample consisted of peripheral blood. The rearrangement links TRBV19 to TRBJ2-3; D remains unclear. DNA of the CDR3: TGTGCCAGTAGTATCGTGACTTTAGAGGCAGATACGCAGTATTTT. Protein product: CASSIVTLEADTQYF.